These 19 T cell receptor beta chains originate from one sample sequenced in a study of CD8 T cells in ankylosing spondylitis. General observations from the study: Ankylosing spondylitis blood appeared to be characterized by a TCR beta motif of roughly eight highly homologous variants.

In TCRdb, the 5' RACE reads were re-called with MiXCR into one record per CDR3 protein. Of fewer than 400,000 distinct CDR3 sequences detected, around 20% appear once; the ten largest clones hold roughly a sixth. These receptors lack a known antigen. Sample: blood, either unsorted or a sorted T cell fraction (not recorded which). The receptors derive from a male donor with ankylosing spondylitis.

This clonotype was found a few times. The chain employs TRBV7-3 and TRBJ2-1; the match to TRBD2 covers 13 bases. V trimming: 5 bases; J trimming: 7 bases; junction bases outside the gene matches: 8. The CDR3 has 16 amino acids. Germline values: CDR1 SGHTA, CDR2 FQGTGA. CDR3 sequence (DNA): TGTGCCAGCAGCGCAACTAGCGGGAGGGTCGGTAATGAGCAGTTCTTC. Protein product: CASSATSGRVGNEQFF.

This sequence joins TRBV12-3 or TRBV12-4 and TRBJ2-7; possible D gene TRBD1, 6 bases. The CDR3 covers 14 residues. Trimming pared 2 bases from V and 3 bases from J, leaving 11 bases between. The CDR3 DNA reads as TGTGCCAGCAGTTTAAGGGACAAGTACTACGAGCAGTACTTC. Amino acids: CASSLRDKYYEQYF.

The sample holds a few counts of this clonotype. J is TRBJ2-7 and V is TRBV6-5; perhaps TRBD2 as D (6 bases). The CDR3 covers 16 residues. V was clipped by 2 bases and J by 6 bases, with 20 bases between them. Germline V gene sequence: CDR1 MNHEY, CDR2 SVGAGI. CDR3 nucleotides: TGTGCCAGCAGTTACGGGAGCGGGCTTCAGAAGAGCGAGCAGTACTTC. Translating it yields CASSYGSGLQKSEQYF.

The chain couples TRBV29-1 to TRBJ1-2; D possibly corresponds to TRBD1 (6 bases). Germline V gene sequence: CDR1 SQVTM, CDR2 ANQGSEA. This CDR3 has 13 amino acids. V gave up 5 bases and J gave up 5 bases, with 15 bases separating them. CDR3 amino acids: CSVRTGQGYGYTF. For the CDR3, the DNA is TGCAGCGTTCGTACAGGGCAGGGGTATGGCTACACCTTC.

This clonotype was counted once. V usage is TRBV20-1 and J usage is TRBJ1-1, with D uncertain. This CDR3 spans 11 amino acids. The germline V gene encodes CDR1 DFQATT and CDR2 SNEGSKA (reference sequence). This CDR3 is CRAGLNTEAFF. CDR3 coding DNA: TGCAGAGCCGGGTTGAACACTGAAGCTTTCTTT.

V and J are TRBV12-3 or TRBV12-4 and TRBJ2-2; TRBD2 agrees at 10 bases. V gave up 6 bases and J gave up 7 bases; unmatched junction bases: 5. This CDR3 is 14 amino acids long. CDR3 in amino acids: CASSPRTSGGELFF. DNA for the CDR3: TGTGCCAGCAGCCCTAGGACTAGCGGCGGGGAGCTGTTTTTT.

The rearrangement links TRBV15 to TRBJ1-5; tentative D call: TRBD1 (5 bases). Per the germline V gene, CDR1 is LNHNV and CDR2 is YYDKDF (reference sequence). V lost 3 bases and J lost 3, with 15 bases in between. The CDR3 contains 16 residues. The DNA of the CDR3 is TGTGCCACCAGCAGTATAATGGGACGGTACAATCAGCCCCAGCATTTT. Its protein product is CATSSIMGRYNQPQHF.

This clonotype showed up many times. The chain has TRBV5-1 and TRBJ2-7, with unresolved D. Trimming stripped 0 bases from V and 1 base from J, with 5 bases between. The CDR3 extends over 13 amino acids. CDR1 is SGHRS, CDR2 YFSETQ, per germline. CDR3: CASSLAQSYEQYF. DNA of the CDR3: TGCGCCAGCAGCTTGGCTCAATCCTACGAGCAGTACTTC. Based on the CDR3 plus reference TRBV5-1 and TRBJ2-7, the full variable domain is KAGVTQTPRYLIKTRGQQVTLSCSPISGHRSVSWYQQTPGQGLQFLFEYFSETQRNKGNFPGRFSGRQFSNSRSEMNVSTLELGDSALYLCASSLAQSYEQYFGPGTRLTVT.

This clonotype was counted ten times or more. The chain recombines TRBV5-1 with TRBJ2-7, with D unresolved. The CDR3 is 13 amino acids. Trimming left V 1 base short and J 3 bases short, with 8 bases between. The germline gives CDR1 SGHRS, CDR2 YFSETQ. CDR3: CASSLSHFYEQYF. Here the CDR3 DNA reads TGCGCCAGCAGCTTGTCACATTTCTACGAGCAGTACTTC.

V gene TRBV28 combines with J gene TRBJ1-1, with TRBD1 as a possible D gene (6 bases). The CDR3 has 12 amino acids. Trimming removed 3 bases at V and 6 bases at J, with 8 bases between. Per the germline V gene, CDR1 is MDHEN and CDR2 is SYDVKM. CDR3 DNA sequence: TGTGCCAGCAGTTTGGACAGACCTGAAGCTTTCTTT. Residues: CASSLDRPEAFF.

In its sample, this clonotype was seen a few times. V and J are TRBV5-1 and TRBJ2-4, with a tentative D call TRBD2 (6 bases). The germline V gene encodes CDR1 SGHRS and CDR2 YFSETQ. This CDR3 comprises 15 residues. V was shortened by 6 bases and J by 0 bases, with 13 bases between the two germline ends. CDR3 region: CASTPGGIAKNIQYF. For the CDR3, the DNA is TGCGCCAGCACCCCTGGCGGGATAGCCAAAAACATTCAGTACTTC.

This chain joins TRBV3-1 and TRBJ2-4, with TRBD2 identical over 10 bases. J lost 2 bases, V lost 5 bases, and 6 bases had no gene match. The CDR3 consists of 16 residues. Germline V gene lookup returns CDR1 LGHDT and CDR2 YNNKEL (reference sequence). CDR3: CASSTRTSGTKNIQYF. CDR3 in DNA: TGTGCCAGCAGCACCCGGACTAGCGGAACCAAAAACATTCAGTACTTC.

The rearrangement links TRBV20-1 to TRBJ2-1, with 14 bases fitting TRBD2. The germline V gene has CDR1 DFQATT and CDR2 SNEGSKA (reference sequence). V shed 3 bases and J 9 bases; nucleotides not matched to a gene: 7. The CDR3 totals 15 residues. The CDR3 region has the DNA TGCAGTGCTAGTTTGGGACTAGCGGGAGTTGGTGAGCAGTTCTTC. Residues: CSASLGLAGVGEQFF.

J is TRBJ2-5 and V is TRBV24-1; 8 nucleotides line up with TRBD1. CDR1 and CDR2 from the germline V gene are KGHDR and SFDVKD. The CDR3 is 15 amino acids. V was clipped by 5 bases and J by 3 bases; unmatched bases: 7. The CDR3 DNA reads TGTGCCACCAGTGCCAAAACAGGGGGGAAAGAGACCCAGTACTTC. It yields the protein CATSAKTGGKETQYF.

This clonotype was observed a few times. V usage is TRBV7-9 and J usage is TRBJ2-3, with TRBD1 as a possible D gene (5 bases). Trimming pared 5 bases from V and 2 bases from J, leaving 11 bases between. The germline CDR1 and CDR2 sequences are SEHNR and FQNEAQ (reference sequence). The CDR3 totals 14 residues. CDR3 bases: TGTGCCAGCAGCAAGGACATTCCCACAGATACGCAGTATTTT. This gives the protein CASSKDIPTDTQYF.

The J gene is TRBJ1-1, the V gene TRBV28; no clear D. V gave up 3 bases and J gave up 11 bases, with 19 bases separating them. The germline CDR1 and CDR2 sequences are MDHEN and SYDVKM. The CDR3 is 14 amino acids. CDR3 coding DNA: TGTGCCAGCAGTTTCCAATCCTACAGAGGGCAGGCTTTCTTT. Translating it yields CASSFQSYRGQAFF. Combining the CDR3 with reference TRBV28 and TRBJ1-1 gives the whole variable domain DVKVTQSSRYLVKRTGEKVFLECVQDMDHENMFWYRQDPGLGLRLIYFSYDVKMKEKGDIPEGYSVSREKKERFSLILESASTNQTSMYLCASSFQSYRGQAFFGQGTRLTVV.

This clonotype was seen more than once but under ten times. CDR3 protein: CASATWVLAGTGVNEQFF. The CDR3 DNA reads as TGTGCCAGCGCTACCTGGGTACTAGCGGGGACCGGGGTCAATGAGCAGTTCTTC. The J gene is TRBJ2-1, the V gene TRBV7-8; 10 nucleotides agree with TRBD2. Trimming took 8 bases from V and 6 from J; bases not matched to a gene: 19. The CDR3 totals 18 residues. CDR1 and CDR2 (germline): SGHVS, FQNEAQ.

This clonotype was detected a few times. The chain has TRBV28 and TRBJ1-5; 7 positions match TRBD1. Germline trimming cut 6 bases from V and 6 bases from J; bases unmatched to any gene: 8. CDR3 length: 14 amino acids. Looked up from germline, CDR1 is MDHEN and CDR2 is SYDVKM. CDR3: CASREGQTGQPQHF. CDR3 bases: TGTGCCAGCAGGGAGGGACAGACGGGTCAGCCCCAGCATTTT.

This clonotype came up a few times. The rearrangement joins TRBV9 to TRBJ1-4; D unresolved. The CDR3 totals 12 residues. The V gene's germline CDR1 is SGDLS and CDR2 YYNGEE. V lost 0 bases and J lost 8, with 5 bases in between. CDR3 loop: CASSVDGEKLFF. CDR3 DNA sequence: TGTGCCAGCAGCGTAGATGGGGAAAAACTGTTTTTT.